This is a list of T cell receptor beta chains from one sample in a study of cytomegalovirus exposure and HLA in healthy donors. Profiled with immunoSEQ multiplex PCR; TCRdb holds only in-frame clones, not every one. The data show roughly 200,000 clones, 65% to 85% seen once. Sequenced sample: PBMCs. All receptors derive from a man aged 55 to 70 in good health and CMV-seronegative. CDR3s include the opening cysteine and the closing phenylalanine or tryptophan. The D gene is left open where the match is weak. Some rows have no size entry. The others give once, few or many, or a class for an expanded clone.

D gene: TRBD1
J gene: TRBJ1-2
V gene: TRBV19
clone size: .
CDR3 DNA: TGTGCCAGTACCAGGGACAGAGTATATGGCTACACCTTC
CDR3 protein: CASTRDRVYGYTF

D gene: .
J gene: TRBJ2-2
V gene: TRBV6-1
clone size: .
CDR3 DNA: TGTGCCAGCAGTGAACTTGGAGGGGGCATGACCGGGGAGCTGTTTTTT
CDR3 protein: CASSELGGGMTGELFF

D gene: TRBD1
J gene: TRBJ1-3
V gene: TRBV5-8
clone size: few
CDR3 DNA: TGTGCCAGCAGCCGACGGACAGGGGGTGGAAACACCATATATTTT
CDR3 protein: CASSRRTGGGNTIYF

D gene: TRBD1
J gene: TRBJ2-7
V gene: TRBV6-5
clone size: .
CDR3 DNA: TGTGCCAGCAGTTACTCGCCGGACAGGGGGTGGTACGAGCAGTACTTC
CDR3 protein: CASSYSPDRGWYEQYF

D gene: .
J gene: TRBJ1-1
V gene: TRBV7-2
clone size: .
CDR3 DNA: TGTGCCAGCAGCTTGGCCAGGGAAAACACTGAAGCTTTCTTT
CDR3 protein: CASSLARENTEAFF

D gene: TRBD1
J gene: TRBJ2-7
V gene: TRBV19
clone size: .
CDR3 DNA: TGTGCCAGTAGTGCCGGGACAGGGGGTGAGCAGTACTTC
CDR3 protein: CASSAGTGGEQYF

D gene: .
J gene: TRBJ2-2
V gene: TRBV5-1
clone size: .
CDR3 DNA: TGCGCCAGCAGCTTGGGTTTGACGGGCACCGGGGAGCTGTTTTTT
CDR3 protein: CASSLGLTGTGELFF

D gene: .
J gene: TRBJ2-6
V gene: TRBV5-1
clone size: few
CDR3 DNA: TGCGCCAGCAGCTCATGGCAGGGATCTGGGGCCAACGTCCTGACTTTC
CDR3 protein: CASSSWQGSGANVLTF

D gene: .
J gene: TRBJ2-1
V gene: TRBV7-2
clone size: .
CDR3 DNA: TGTGCCAGCAGCCAGAGGCCGAGTAAGGTGGGGTTCTTC
CDR3 protein: CASSQRPSKVGFF

D gene: .
J gene: TRBJ2-7
V gene: TRBV6-5
clone size: few
CDR3 DNA: TGTGCCAGCAGGACCCTTAGGGGTAGAGACTACGAGCAGTACTTC
CDR3 protein: CASRTLRGRDYEQYF

D gene: .
J gene: TRBJ2-5
V gene: TRBV4-1
clone size: .
CDR3 DNA: TGCGCCAGCAGCCAAGATGGAGGGCGTCGCCAAGAGACCCAGTACTTC
CDR3 protein: CASSQDGGRRQETQYF

D gene: TRBD1
J gene: TRBJ2-4
V gene: TRBV27
clone size: few
CDR3 DNA: TGTGCCAGCAGTTCATACGGGACAGACCAAAACATTCAGTACTTC
CDR3 protein: CASSSYGTDQNIQYF

D gene: TRBD2
J gene: TRBJ2-2
V gene: TRBV6-4
clone size: .
CDR3 DNA: TGTGCCAGCAGCGCAGAGGGACTAGCGGGGACCACCGGGGAGCTGTTTTTT
CDR3 protein: CASSAEGLAGTTGELFF

D gene: TRBD2
J gene: TRBJ2-3
V gene: TRBV9
clone size: .
CDR3 DNA: TGTGCCAGCAGCGTTACTAGCGGAACGTACACAGATACGCAGTATTTT
CDR3 protein: CASSVTSGTYTDTQYF

D gene: .
J gene: TRBJ2-1
V gene: TRBV7-8
clone size: .
CDR3 DNA: TGTGCCAGCAGCTGGCGTTTAGGACAAGCCGAAGACTACAATGAGCAGTTCTTC
CDR3 protein: CASSWRLGQAEDYNEQFF